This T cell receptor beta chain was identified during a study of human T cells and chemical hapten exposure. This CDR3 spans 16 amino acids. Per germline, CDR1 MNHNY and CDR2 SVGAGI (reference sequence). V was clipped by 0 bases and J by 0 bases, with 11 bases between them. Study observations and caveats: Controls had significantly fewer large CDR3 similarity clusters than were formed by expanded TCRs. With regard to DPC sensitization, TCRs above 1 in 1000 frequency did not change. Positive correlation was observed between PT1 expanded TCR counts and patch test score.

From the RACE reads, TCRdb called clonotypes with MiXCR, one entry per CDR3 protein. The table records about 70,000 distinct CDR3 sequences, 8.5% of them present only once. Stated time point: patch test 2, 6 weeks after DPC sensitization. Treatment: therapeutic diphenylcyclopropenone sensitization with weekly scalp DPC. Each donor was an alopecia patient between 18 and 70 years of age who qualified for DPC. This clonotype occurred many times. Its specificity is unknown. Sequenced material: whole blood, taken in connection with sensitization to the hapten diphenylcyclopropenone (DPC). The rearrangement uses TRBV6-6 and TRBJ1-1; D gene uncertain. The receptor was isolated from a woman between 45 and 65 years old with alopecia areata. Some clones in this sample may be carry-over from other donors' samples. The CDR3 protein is CASSYSIGFLNTEAFF. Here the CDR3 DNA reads TGTGCCAGCAGTTACTCTATAGGGTTTCTGAACACTGAAGCTTTCTTT.